These 7 T cell receptor beta chains were all obtained from the same sample, sequenced in a study of breast tumors, draining lymph nodes, adjacent tissues. MiXCR was run by TCRdb on the multiplex PCR reads, yielding one entry per CDR3 protein. The profile covers some 170,000 distinct CDR3 sequences, with approximately 33% appearing a single time and about 3.7% taken by the ten largest. Axillary draining lymph nodes of breast cancer patients supplied the node samples. Input material: axillary lymph node tissue. The receptors here all came from a female donor with breast cancer. Some clones in this sample may be carry-over from other donors' samples.

This sequence joins TRBV20-1 and TRBJ2-5, with 9 nucleotides matching TRBD1. The CDR3 spans 20 residues. CDR1 DFQATT and CDR2 SNEGSKA come from the germline V gene (reference sequence). V lost 0 bases and J lost 9; bases outside the gene matches: 26. The CDR3 loop is CSARDLTRDRVGVSNQPQYF. In DNA form, the CDR3 reads TGCAGTGCTAGAGATCTCACCCGGGACAGGGTCGGCGTTAGCAATCAGCCCCAGTACTTC.

This chain joins TRBV19 and TRBJ1-6; 8 bases line up with TRBD1. J gave up 13 bases and V 6 bases, and 11 bases lay outside the gene matches. The germline V gene has CDR1 LNHDA and CDR2 SQIVND (reference sequence). This CDR3 spans 14 amino acids. The CDR3 region has the DNA TGTGCCAGTAGGCCCGGGACAGGAAATTTCCCCCTCCACTTT. Protein product: CASRPGTGNFPLHF.

This clonotype was observed at least ten times. The rearrangement joins TRBV15 to TRBJ2-4; 9 positions agree with TRBD2. The V and J ends lost 6 bases and 6 bases, in that order; junction bases with no gene match: 0. The length of the CDR3 is 12 residues. Germline loops: CDR1 LNHNV, CDR2 YYDKDF (reference sequence). The CDR3 spells CATRAGGNIQYF. The CDR3, as DNA: TGTGCCACCAGAGCGGGGGGAAACATTCAGTACTTC.

This clonotype was seen at least ten times. A much larger clone sits a single nucleotide away, making a read error possible. In DNA, the CDR3 is TGTGCCAGCAGTCCTCAAGGATGGACGGATTCACCCCTCCACTTT. It yields the protein CASSPQGWTDSPLHF. The chain combines TRBV11-2 with TRBJ1-6; unclear D gene. The CDR3 loop spans 15 amino acids. Trimming left V 6 bases short and J 8 bases short, with 17 bases between. CDR1 SGHAT and CDR2 FQNNGV come from the germline V gene.

The chain has TRBV11-2 and TRBJ1-4; a weak D match, TRBD1 (6 bases). Germline CDR1 SGHAT, CDR2 FQNNGV. CDR3 length: 15 residues. V was shortened by 0 bases and J by 3 bases, with 8 bases between the two germline ends. CDR3 DNA sequence: TGTGCCAGCAGCTTAGACAGGGGTGCTAATGAAAAACTGTTTTTT. Translated, it gives CASSLDRGANEKLFF.

Notes on this clonotype: A much bigger clone sits one base away, suggesting this may be a read error. The chain recombines TRBV20-1 with TRBJ2-5, with unresolved D. The germline V gene encodes CDR1 DFQATT and CDR2 SNEGSKA (reference sequence). There are 12 residues in the CDR3. CDR3 sequence reads: CSAWLGLETQCF. CDR3 bases: TGCAGTGCCTGGCTAGGTCTCGAGACCCAGTGCTTC.

This clonotype was picked up a small number of times. The chain employs TRBV6-6 and TRBJ2-4; D is undetermined. CDR1 and CDR2 from the germline V gene are MNHNY and SVGAGI (reference sequence). V lost 5 bases, J lost 14 bases, and 16 bases lay in between. The CDR3 is made up of 12 amino acids. The CDR3 DNA reads as TGTGCCAGCAGTCTATATCCCGGAGATAAGTACTTC. Translated: CASSLYPGDKYF.